This passage covers 29 T cell receptor beta chains from one sample sequenced in a study of regulatory T cells in long-lasting Graves disease. HTBI primers from iRepertoire and Arm-PCR of CDR3 regions yielded the TCR beta libraries. Each CDR3 protein is one row after TCRdb ran MiXCR on the multiplex PCR reads. The sample records approximately 210,000 distinct CDR3 sequences, around 19% being singletons. Indicated time point: newly diagnosed GD, antithyroid drugs for less than 3 months. PBMCs provided the RNA from which the TCR library was made. The sequences come from peripheral blood mononuclear cells (PBMCs), collected at new diagnosis, from a patient treated with antithyroid drugs. These receptors all stem from a female donor with Graves disease.

A few counts support this clonotype. The gene calls are TRBV6-2 or TRBV6-3 and TRBJ2-2; no clear D gene. Trimming shortened V by 5 bases and J by 6 bases, and 10 bases separated the two germline ends. CDR3 size: 13 residues. Germline values: CDR1 MNHEY, CDR2 SVGEGT. The DNA of the CDR3 is TGTGCCAGCAGTGAAGCTCGGGCCGGGGAGCTGTTTTTT. It is translated as CASSEARAGELFF.

With regard to this clonotype: This could be a read error, since a much larger clone is one nucleotide away. V usage is TRBV12-5 and J usage is TRBJ1-1, with D perhaps TRBD1 (5 bases). V lost 7 bases, J lost 5 bases, and 20 bases lay in between. CDR3 length: 15 amino acids. Germline CDR1 LGHNT, CDR2 FRNRAP. CDR3 sequence: CASAFLGSGGTEAFF. The CDR3 DNA sequence: TGTGCTAGTGCCTTTCTGGGATCCGGGGGGACTGAAGCTTTCTTT. Combining the CDR3 with reference TRBV12-5 and TRBJ1-1 gives the whole variable domain DARVTQTPRHKVTEMGQEVTMRCQPILGHNTVFWYRQTMMQGLELLAYFRNRAPLDDSGMPKDRFSAEMPDATLATLKIQPSEPRDSAVYFCASAFLGSGGTEAFFGQGTRLTVV.

There are many counts of this clonotype. This chain joins TRBV6-5 and TRBJ1-1; the D gene is possibly TRBD1 (6 bases). Germline V gives CDR1 MNHEY, CDR2 SVGAGI. The V end lost 4 bases, the J end lost 5 bases, and 11 bases lay between the germline ends. The CDR3 is 13 amino acids. The CDR3 coding sequence is TGTGCCAGCAGTTCCACAGGGTGGACTGAAGCTTTCTTT. It yields the protein CASSSTGWTEAFF.

The V gene is TRBV4-2, the J gene TRBJ2-3; D possibly corresponds to TRBD2 (6 bases). Deletions cut 3 bases from V and 0 bases from J, with 10 bases between. CDR3 length: 15 residues. Looked up from germline, CDR1 is LGHNA and CDR2 is YNFKEQ. The CDR3 DNA sequence: TGTGCCAGCAGCCATATAGCGGAAAGCACAGATACGCAGTATTTT. Protein: CASSHIAESTDTQYF.

At least ten counts were recorded for this clonotype. The J gene is TRBJ1-2, the V gene TRBV20-1; no definite D call. V was clipped by 6 bases and J by 8 bases, with 16 bases between them. CDR1 is DFQATT and CDR2 is SNEGSKA in the germline V gene (reference sequence). CDR3 length equals 12 residues. The CDR3: CSAKRETGGYTF. Written as DNA, the CDR3 is TGCAGTGCCAAGCGAGAGACTGGAGGCTACACCTTC.

This clonotype appeared many times. The CDR3 spells CASSFRQGASPLHF. CDR3 nucleotides: TGTGCCAGCAGCTTCAGACAGGGTGCGTCACCCCTCCACTTT. J is TRBJ1-6 and V is TRBV7-2; TRBD1 agrees at 7 bases. Germline V gene data show CDR1 as SGHTA and CDR2 as FQGNSA. With V trimmed by 3 bases and J by 10 bases, 6 bases remained unmatched. The CDR3 runs to 14 residues. The complete variable domain, with remaining parts taken from reference TRBV7-2 and TRBJ1-6, reads GAGVSQSPSNKVTEKGKDVELRCDPISGHTALYWYRQSLGQGLEFLIYFQGNSAPDKSGLPSDRFSAERTGGSVSTLTIQRTQQEDSAVYLCASSFRQGASPLHFGNGTRLTVT.

This clonotype appeared many times. The chain combines TRBV5-1 with TRBJ2-7; D is unclear. Germline values: CDR1 SGHRS, CDR2 YFSETQ. The CDR3 loop spans 13 amino acids. Deletions cut 5 bases from V and 0 bases from J, with 9 bases between. The CDR3 nucleotides are TGCGCCAGCAGTCTGGCGGTCTCCTACGAGCAGTACTTC. Residues: CASSLAVSYEQYF.

This clonotype was picked up many times. V and J are TRBV2 and TRBJ1-1, with 8 bases aligning to TRBD1. J lost 6 bases, V lost 4 bases, and 4 bases had no gene match. From germline, CDR1 is SNHLY and CDR2 FYNNEI. The CDR3 spans 13 residues. The CDR3 sequence is CASSADRDAEAFF. CDR3 nucleotides: TGTGCCAGCAGTGCGGACAGGGACGCTGAAGCTTTCTTT.

This clonotype was found a few times. This sequence joins TRBV20-1 and TRBJ1-1, with no clear D. Between the trimmed V and J ends, which lost 1 base and 3 bases, there was a span of 6 bases. The CDR3 consists of 12 residues. Germline CDR1 and CDR2: DFQATT and SNEGSKA (reference sequence). CDR3: CSARVGDTEAFF. CDR3 nucleotides: TGCAGTGCTAGAGTCGGGGACACTGAAGCTTTCTTT.

This clonotype has at least ten counts. J is TRBJ2-2 and V is TRBV11-2; D uncertain. The CDR3 totals 14 residues. Germline V gives CDR1 SGHAT, CDR2 FQNNGV. Trimming shortened V by 3 bases and J by 0 bases, and 5 bases separated the two germline ends. This chain's CDR3 is CASSLGANTGELFF. The CDR3 coding sequence is TGTGCCAGCAGCTTGGGTGCGAACACCGGGGAGCTGTTTTTT. The whole variable domain, filled in from reference TRBV11-2 and TRBJ2-2, reads EAGVAQSPRYKIIEKRQSVAFWCNPISGHATLYWYQQILGQGPKLLIQFQNNGVVDDSQLPKDRFSAERLKGVDSTLKIQPAKLEDSAVYLCASSLGANTGELFFGEGSRLTVL.

This clonotype was seen a few times. The chain is built from TRBV5-5 and TRBJ1-1; unclear D gene. This CDR3 has 13 amino acids. Per germline, CDR1 SGHKS and CDR2 YYEKEE (reference sequence). Trimming left V 6 bases short and J 1 base short, with 10 bases between. The CDR3 is CASTVQQNTEAFF. Written as DNA, the CDR3 is TGTGCCAGCACAGTGCAGCAGAACACTGAAGCTTTCTTT.

This chain links TRBV6-2 or TRBV6-3 with TRBJ2-1, with a possible D match to TRBD1 (7 bases). The CDR3 has 15 residues. Deletions cut 2 bases from V and 4 bases from J, with 12 bases between. Germline CDR1 reads MNHEY; CDR2 reads SVGEGT. CDR3 sequence reads: CASSYGRGAYNEQFF. The CDR3 DNA is TGTGCCAGCAGTTACGGCAGGGGGGCTTACAATGAGCAGTTCTTC.

This clonotype was observed at least ten times. CDR3 bases: TGTGCCAGCAGTTTTGGACAGCGCAATCAGCCCCAGCATTTT. The encoded protein is CASSFGQRNQPQHF. The chain couples TRBV6-5 to TRBJ1-5; D may be TRBD1 (6 bases). Germline V gives CDR1 MNHEY, CDR2 SVGAGI. The CDR3 has 14 residues. V shed 4 bases and J shed 2 bases, with 9 bases lying between them.

This clonotype showed up many times. This sequence joins TRBV7-8 and TRBJ2-6, with D tentatively TRBD1 (6 bases). This CDR3 region has 18 residues. Germline V gives CDR1 SGHVS, CDR2 FQNEAQ. Trimming took off 1 base at V and 0 bases at J, with 13 bases between the two ends. The CDR3 nucleotides read TGTGCCAGCAGCTTAGGTCCAGGGGTCCGCTCTGGGGCCAACGTCCTGACTTTC. Protein product: CASSLGPGVRSGANVLTF.

This CDR3 reads CASSESQVYNEQFF. CDR3 DNA: TGTGCCAGCAGTGAATCCCAGGTATACAATGAGCAGTTCTTC. The gene calls are TRBV2 and TRBJ2-1, with D unclear. The CDR3 runs to 14 residues. The V gene lost 2 bases and the J gene lost 4 bases, with 9 bases spanning the gap. Germline V gene data show CDR1 as SNHLY and CDR2 as FYNNEI.

The sample holds many counts of this clonotype. V is TRBV7-2 and J is TRBJ2-7, with 9 bases matching TRBD2. J lost 6 bases, V lost 5 bases, and 14 bases had no gene match. The CDR3 extends over 16 amino acids. Germline loops: CDR1 SGHTA, CDR2 FQGNSA. The CDR3: CASSTRLAETAGEQYF. In DNA form, the CDR3 reads TGTGCCAGCAGCACAAGACTAGCGGAGACAGCGGGCGAGCAGTACTTC.

The chain joins TRBV20-1 to TRBJ2-1; D not resolved. The CDR3 sequence is 11 residues long. Trimming removed 7 bases at V and 2 bases at J, with 6 bases between. Germline V gene lookup returns CDR1 DFQATT and CDR2 SNEGSKA (reference sequence). CDR3 sequence: CSGHTYNEQFF. The CDR3 DNA is TGCAGTGGCCACACCTACAATGAGCAGTTCTTC.

This clonotype was found many times. The chain has TRBV14 and TRBJ2-2, with TRBD2 matching 9 bases. Looked up from germline, CDR1 is SGHDN and CDR2 is FVKESK. V shed 1 base, J shed 6 bases, and the junction held 6 bases outside the gene matches. The CDR3 has 16 residues. As DNA, the CDR3 is TGTGCCAGCAGCCAAGTCCTAGCGGGATTCGCCGGGGAGCTGTTTTTT. Its translation is CASSQVLAGFAGELFF.

In its sample, this clonotype was seen many times. This chain connects TRBV9 to TRBJ2-5; either TRBD1 or TRBD2 may fit D (5 bases each). V lost 4 bases to trimming and J lost 5 bases, with 21 bases between them. This CDR3 has 16 amino acids. The germline CDR1 and CDR2 sequences are SGDLS and YYNGEE. The DNA of the CDR3 is TGTGCCAGCAGCTCAGATGGGGGAGCACCCCTCGAGACCCAGTACTTC. Amino acid sequence: CASSSDGGAPLETQYF.

This clonotype was counted many times. The chain links TRBV12-3 or TRBV12-4 to TRBJ1-6, with 10 nucleotides matching TRBD1. CDR3 length equals 15 residues. V was clipped by 5 bases and J by 6 bases; unmatched bases: 4. CDR3 loop: CASSPRTGGNSPLHF. The CDR3 DNA follows: TGTGCCAGCAGTCCGCGGACAGGGGGTAATTCACCCCTCCACTTT.

This clonotype was seen at least ten times. This rearrangement joins TRBV12-3 or TRBV12-4 to TRBJ2-7, with TRBD2 as a possible D gene (5 bases). Trimming removed 2 bases from V and 3 bases from J, with 11 bases in between. This CDR3 is 14 amino acids long. In nucleotides, the CDR3 is TGTGCCAGCAGTTTACAAAGCGGCGACTACGAGCAGTACTTC. It yields the protein CASSLQSGDYEQYF.

This clonotype was observed many times. CDR3: CAVAGVGDEQFF. The CDR3 nucleotides are TGTGCCGTAGCGGGAGTAGGTGATGAGCAGTTCTTC. The V gene is TRBV6-1, the J gene TRBJ2-1; 9 positions match TRBD2. Trimming took 11 bases from V and 8 from J; bases not matched to a gene: 7. The CDR3 extends over 12 amino acids. The germline CDR1 and CDR2 sequences are MNHNS and SASEGT.

Comments on this clonotype: A far larger clone is one nucleotide away, so this likely arose from a read error. The chain links TRBV2 to TRBJ2-7; 8 positions agree with TRBD1. From germline, CDR1 is SNHLY and CDR2 FYNNEI. CDR3 length equals 13 residues. V gave up 6 bases and J gave up 6 bases; unmatched junction bases: 7. The CDR3 sequence: CASSRGQGSEQYF. The CDR3, as DNA: TGTGCCAGCAGCAGAGGACAGGGTTCCGAGCAGTACTTC.

This clonotype was detected ten times or more. V usage is TRBV7-2 and J usage is TRBJ2-7, with 9 bases that match TRBD2. After removal of 6 bases from V and 5 bases from J, the junction contained 5 bases not matched to a gene. In germline, CDR1 is SGHTA, CDR2 FQGNSA. The CDR3 contains 13 residues. Here the CDR3 reads CASSLGGRDEQYF. CDR3 nucleotide sequence: TGTGCCAGCAGTCTCGGCGGGAGGGACGAGCAGTACTTC.

This clonotype was seen at least ten times. The CDR3 reads CATSDLSQGNEQYF. The CDR3 coding sequence is TGTGCCACCAGTGATCTGTCGCAGGGGAACGAGCAGTACTTC. The genes are TRBV24-1 and TRBJ2-7; D possibly corresponds to TRBD1 (6 bases). V lost 3 bases and J lost 5, with 13 bases in between. This CDR3 has 14 amino acids. Germline V gene data show CDR1 as KGHDR and CDR2 as SFDVKD.

This chain links TRBV24-1 with TRBJ2-1, with TRBD2 matching 15 bases. The CDR3 runs 17 residues. The V segment lost 3 bases and the J segment 8 bases; nucleotides outside the gene matches: 7. Germline loops: CDR1 KGHDR, CDR2 SFDVKD. In DNA, the CDR3 is TGTGCCACCAGTGATCCGGGACTAGCGGGAGGAGGCTATGAGCAGTTCTTC. This translates into CATSDPGLAGGGYEQFF.

The CDR3 sequence is CASSVGEGVDEQFF. The CDR3 DNA reads as TGTGCCAGCAGCGTAGGAGAGGGTGTGGATGAGCAGTTCTTC. The chain carries TRBV9 and TRBJ2-1, with a tentative D call TRBD2 (5 bases). The CDR3 runs to 14 residues. The V gene's germline CDR1 is SGDLS and CDR2 YYNGEE. Trimming shortened V by 0 bases and J by 8 bases, and 12 bases separated the two germline ends.

This clonotype was found many times. The chain has TRBV12-3 or TRBV12-4 and TRBJ2-1; 8 bases fit TRBD2. The CDR3 runs 13 residues. Trimming at V came to 3 bases and at J to 8 bases, leaving 3 bases not matched to a gene. CDR3 in amino acids: CASSLSTSDEQFF. The DNA of the CDR3 is TGTGCCAGCAGTTTGTCGACTAGCGATGAGCAGTTCTTC.

This clonotype was counted at least ten times. The chain couples TRBV2 to TRBJ1-4; D not certain. The germline V and J ends were trimmed by 1 base and 4 bases, with 7 bases remaining between them. The CDR3 has 14 residues. Germline loops: CDR1 SNHLY, CDR2 FYNNEI. The CDR3 loop reads CASSEGSHNEKLFF. DNA of the CDR3: TGTGCCAGCAGTGAAGGGAGCCATAATGAAAAACTGTTTTTT.